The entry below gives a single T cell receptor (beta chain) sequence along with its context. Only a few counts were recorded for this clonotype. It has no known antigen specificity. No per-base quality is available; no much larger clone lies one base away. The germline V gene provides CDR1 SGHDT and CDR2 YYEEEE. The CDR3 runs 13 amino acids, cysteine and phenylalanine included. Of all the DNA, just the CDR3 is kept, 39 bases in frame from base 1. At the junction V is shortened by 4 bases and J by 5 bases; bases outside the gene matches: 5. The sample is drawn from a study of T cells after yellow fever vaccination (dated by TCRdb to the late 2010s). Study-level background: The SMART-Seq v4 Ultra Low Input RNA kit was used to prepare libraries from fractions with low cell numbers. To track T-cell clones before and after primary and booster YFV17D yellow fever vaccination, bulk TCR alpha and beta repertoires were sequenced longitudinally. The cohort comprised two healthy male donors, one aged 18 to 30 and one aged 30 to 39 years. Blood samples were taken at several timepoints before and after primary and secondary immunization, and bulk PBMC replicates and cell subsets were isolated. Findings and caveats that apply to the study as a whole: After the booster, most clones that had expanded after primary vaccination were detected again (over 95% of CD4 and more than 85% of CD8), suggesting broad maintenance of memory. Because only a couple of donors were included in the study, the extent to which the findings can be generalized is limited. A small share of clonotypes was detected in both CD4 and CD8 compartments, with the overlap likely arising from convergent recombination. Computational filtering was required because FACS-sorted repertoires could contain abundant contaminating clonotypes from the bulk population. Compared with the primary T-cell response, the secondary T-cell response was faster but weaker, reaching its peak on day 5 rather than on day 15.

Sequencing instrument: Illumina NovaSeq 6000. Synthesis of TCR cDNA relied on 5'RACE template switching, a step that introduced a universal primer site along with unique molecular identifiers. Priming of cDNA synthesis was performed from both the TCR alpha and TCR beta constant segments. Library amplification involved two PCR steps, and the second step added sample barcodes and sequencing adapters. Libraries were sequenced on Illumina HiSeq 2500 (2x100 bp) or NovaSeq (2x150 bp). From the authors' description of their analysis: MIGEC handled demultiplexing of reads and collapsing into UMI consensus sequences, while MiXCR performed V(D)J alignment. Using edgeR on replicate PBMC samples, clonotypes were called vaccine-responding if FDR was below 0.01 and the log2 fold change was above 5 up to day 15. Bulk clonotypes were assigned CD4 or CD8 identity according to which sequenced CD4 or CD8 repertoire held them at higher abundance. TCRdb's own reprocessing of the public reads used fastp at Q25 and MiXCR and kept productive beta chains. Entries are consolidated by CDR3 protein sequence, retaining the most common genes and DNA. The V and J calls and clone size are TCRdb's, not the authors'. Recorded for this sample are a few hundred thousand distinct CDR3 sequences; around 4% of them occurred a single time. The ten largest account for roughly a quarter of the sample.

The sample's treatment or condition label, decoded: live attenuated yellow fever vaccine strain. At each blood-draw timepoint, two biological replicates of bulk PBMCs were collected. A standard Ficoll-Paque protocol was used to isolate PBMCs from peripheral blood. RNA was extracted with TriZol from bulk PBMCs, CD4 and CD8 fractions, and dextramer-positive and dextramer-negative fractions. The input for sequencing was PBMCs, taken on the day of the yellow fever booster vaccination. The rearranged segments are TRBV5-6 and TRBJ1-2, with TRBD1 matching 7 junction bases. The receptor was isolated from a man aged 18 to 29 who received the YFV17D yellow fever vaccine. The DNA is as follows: TGTGCCAGCAGCCTCAGGGGGGTATATGGCTACACCTTC. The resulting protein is CASSLRGVYGYTF.